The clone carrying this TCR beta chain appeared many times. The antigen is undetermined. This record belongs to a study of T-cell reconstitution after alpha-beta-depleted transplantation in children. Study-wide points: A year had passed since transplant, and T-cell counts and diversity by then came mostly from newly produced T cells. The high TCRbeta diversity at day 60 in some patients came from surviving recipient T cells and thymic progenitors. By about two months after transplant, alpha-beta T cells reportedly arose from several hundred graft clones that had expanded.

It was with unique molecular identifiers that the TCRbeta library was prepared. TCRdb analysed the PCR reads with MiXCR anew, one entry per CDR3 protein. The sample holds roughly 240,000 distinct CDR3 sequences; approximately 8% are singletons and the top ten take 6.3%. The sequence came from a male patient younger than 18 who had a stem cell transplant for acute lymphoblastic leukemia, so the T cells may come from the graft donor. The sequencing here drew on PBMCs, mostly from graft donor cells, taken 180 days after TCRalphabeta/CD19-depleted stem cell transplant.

CDR3 nucleotide sequence: TGTGCCAGCAGTTTATACAGACAGGGAGAGGCTTTCTTT. It yields the protein CASSLYRQGEAFF. The chain combines TRBV27 with TRBJ1-1; 7 nucleotides agree with TRBD1. Per germline, CDR1 MNHEY and CDR2 SMNVEV (reference sequence). V gave up 1 base and J gave up 11 bases; unmatched junction bases: 7. This CDR3 region has 13 residues.